This TCR beta chain stems from a study of response to subunit inactivated influenza vaccine (dated by TCRdb to the late 2010s). Regarding the research as a whole: The study used deep quantitative T cell receptor repertoire profiling to track responses to a trivalent subunit inactivated influenza vaccine.

Comments on this clonotype: Its antigen target is currently unknown. One base away there is no much larger clone; base qualities are not given.

Reading the label with the study, this specimen's time point is: approximately 40 days after influenza vaccine administration. Overall study outcomes, separate from this receptor: It was suggested by the authors that each seasonal influenza vaccination may recruit only a limited number of new T cells.

The protocol used for the library was RT-PCR. These reads were obtained on an Illumina HiSeq 2500. The public reads were reanalyzed by TCRdb: fastp trimming at Q25, MiXCR alignment, in-frame beta chains only. Rows matching on CDR3 protein sequence are summarized as one entry with the most common DNA and genes. For this sample there are approximately 500,000 distinct CDR3 sequences; approximately 12% appear just once. Around 14% of the sample rests with the top ten. From the cysteine through the phenylalanine, the CDR3 covers 14 amino acids. Only the CDR3 DNA is retained, 42 bases long and in frame from the first base. Based on the germline V gene, the CDR1 and CDR2 sequences are MNHNS and SASEGT. V is reduced by 4 bases and J by 0 bases, leaving a spacing of 9 bases between them.

The chain is assembled from TRBV6-1 and TRBJ2-5, and perhaps TRBD1 as D gene, on 6 matching bases. This clonotype was obtained from a man aged 45-60 years who received an inactivated influenza vaccine. Donor details come from another sample of the same person, matched by shared clones. This material consisted of PBMCs from blood, taken 45 days after vaccination. The CDR3 amino acid sequence is: CASSAGQYQETQYF. At the DNA level, the sequence is TGTGCCAGCAGTGCCGGACAGTACCAAGAGACCCAGTACTTC.